This TCR beta chain was captured in a study of response to subunit inactivated influenza vaccine. The study, taken as a whole, reports: Few new T cells, the authors suggested, are recruited by each seasonal influenza vaccination.

This clonotype has just a few counts. Its antigen is still unknown. TCRdb reprocessed the RT-PCR reads via MiXCR and lists one record per CDR3 protein. Among hundreds of thousands of distinct CDR3 sequences, 13% to 15% were seen once, and the ten largest hold 6% to 9.5%. V lost 0 bases and J 2 bases, leaving 11 bases between the germline ends. Germline assignment: CDR1 DFQATT and CDR2 SNEGSKA (reference sequence). The CDR3 sequence is 15 residues long. The receptor comes from a man aged 45-60 years who received an inactivated influenza vaccine. This material consisted of PBMCs from blood, taken about 14 days before vaccination. The rearrangement links TRBV20-1 to TRBJ2-1; D uncertain. In DNA, the CDR3 is TGCAGTGCTAGAGATCTGGGATCCCCCTACAATGAGCAGTTCTTC. This codes for CSARDLGSPYNEQFF.